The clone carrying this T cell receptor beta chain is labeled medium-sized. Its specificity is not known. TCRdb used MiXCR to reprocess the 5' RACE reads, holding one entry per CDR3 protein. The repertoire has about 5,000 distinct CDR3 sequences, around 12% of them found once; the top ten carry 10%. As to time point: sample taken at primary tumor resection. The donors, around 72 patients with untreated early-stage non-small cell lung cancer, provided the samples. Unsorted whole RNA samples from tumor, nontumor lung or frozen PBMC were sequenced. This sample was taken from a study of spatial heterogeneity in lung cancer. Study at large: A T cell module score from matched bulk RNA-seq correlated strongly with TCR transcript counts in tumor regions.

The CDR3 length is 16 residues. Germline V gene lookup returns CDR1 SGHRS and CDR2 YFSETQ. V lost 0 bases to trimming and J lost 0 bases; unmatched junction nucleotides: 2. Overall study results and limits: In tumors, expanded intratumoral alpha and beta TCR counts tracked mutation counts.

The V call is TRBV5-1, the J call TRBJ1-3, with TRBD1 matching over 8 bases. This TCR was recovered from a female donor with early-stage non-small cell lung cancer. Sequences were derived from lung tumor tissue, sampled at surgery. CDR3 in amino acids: CASSLDGTGSGNTIYF. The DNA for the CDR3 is TGCGCCAGCAGCTTGGATGGGACAGGCTCTGGAAACACCATATATTTT.